Given below is one T cell receptor (beta chain) in context. As yet, its antigen is unknown. This entry is derived from a study of blood T cells in healthy people across ages. Findings and caveats of the study: Significant beta diversity loss was already apparent by age about 39, declining roughly linearly.

A J-beta primer mix and a sample-barcoded 5' primer were used in a second PCR of about 7 to 11 cycles. TCRdb fed the 5' RACE reads into MiXCR, producing one record per CDR3 protein. The sample records around 620,000 distinct CDR3 sequences, roughly a quarter being singletons. The origin of this receptor is a woman aged 70-85 years in good health. Sequenced material: blood.

In DNA form, the CDR3 reads TGTGCCAGTCGGACACCCGGTCAGACCCAGTACTTC. This codes for CASRTPGQTQYF. The rearrangement links TRBV28 to TRBJ2-5; a weak D match, TRBD1 (5 bases). The CDR3 has 12 amino acids. Germline loops: CDR1 MDHEN, CDR2 SYDVKM. Trimming left V 9 bases short and J 6 bases short, with 14 bases between. Full variable domain (missing parts from reference TRBV28 and TRBJ2-5): DVKVTQSSRYLVKRTGEKVFLECVQDMDHENMFWYRQDPGLGLRLIYFSYDVKMKEKGDIPEGYSVSREKKERFSLILESASTNQTSMYLCASRTPGQTQYFGPGTRLLVL.